This TCR beta chain was identified in a study of blood T cell repertoires in COVID-19. The data were produced by immunoSEQ multiplex PCR, yet TCRdb's version contains in-frame clones alone and is incomplete. The data show just over 300,000 clones, roughly nine tenths seen once. The CDR3 length is 12 residues. Trimming shortened V by 3 bases and J by 14 bases, and 13 bases separated the two germline ends. The sequencing input was peripheral blood. This sequence was found in a young woman with COVID-19, enrolled during active disease. The chain uses TRBV12-3 or TRBV12-4 and TRBJ2-2; tentative D call: TRBD2 (6 bases). This CDR3 reads CASSFGGGNLFF. The CDR3 DNA follows: TGTGCCAGCAGTTTTGGCGGAGGGAATCTGTTTTTT.